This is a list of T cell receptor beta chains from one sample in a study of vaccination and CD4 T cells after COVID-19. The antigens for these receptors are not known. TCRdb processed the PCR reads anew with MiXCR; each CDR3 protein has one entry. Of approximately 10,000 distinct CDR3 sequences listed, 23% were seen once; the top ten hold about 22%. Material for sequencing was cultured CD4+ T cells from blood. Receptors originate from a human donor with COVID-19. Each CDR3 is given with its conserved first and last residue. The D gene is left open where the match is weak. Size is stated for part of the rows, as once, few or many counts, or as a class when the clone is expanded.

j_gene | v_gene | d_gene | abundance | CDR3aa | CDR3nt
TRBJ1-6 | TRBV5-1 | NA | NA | CASSPEGLGNSPLHF | TGCGCCAGCAGCCCCGAAGGGCTAGGGAATTCACCCCTCCACTTT
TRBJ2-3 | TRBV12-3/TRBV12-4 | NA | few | CASSFLGRGTDTQYF | TGTGCCAGCAGTTTCTTGGGGCGGGGCACAGATACGCAGTATTTT
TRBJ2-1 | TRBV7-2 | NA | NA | CASSSPQPLNEQFF | TGTGCCAGCAGCTCTCCGCAACCCCTGAATGAGCAGTTCTTC
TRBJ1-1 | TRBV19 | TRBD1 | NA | CASSIPRGQSEAFF | TGTGCCAGTAGTATTCCCAGGGGGCAAAGTGAAGCTTTCTTT
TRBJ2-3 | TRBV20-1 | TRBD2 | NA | CSAEMRLAGGTDTQYF | TGCAGTGCGGAGATGCGGCTAGCGGGAGGCACAGATACGCAGTATTTT
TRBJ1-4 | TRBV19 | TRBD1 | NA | CASSPRTGATNEKLFF | TGTGCCAGTAGTCCAAGGACAGGGGCAACTAATGAAAAACTGTTTTTT
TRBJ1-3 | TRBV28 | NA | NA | CASPPSKRIPGNTIYF | TGTGCCAGCCCCCCCTCGAAACGGATACCTGGAAACACCATATATTTT
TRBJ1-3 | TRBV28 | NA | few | CASRVTGSGNTIYF | TGTGCCAGCAGGGTCACAGGGTCTGGAAACACCATATATTTT
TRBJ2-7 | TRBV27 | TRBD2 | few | CASRGLAGAWDEQYF | TGTGCCAGCAGGGGACTAGCGGGGGCTTGGGACGAGCAGTACTTC
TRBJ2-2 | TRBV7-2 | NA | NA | CASSVDRGGVTGELFF | TGTGCCAGCAGCGTTGACAGGGGAGGGGTCACCGGGGAGCTGTTTTTT